The sequence of this TCR beta chain was determined in a study of blood T cell repertoires in COVID-19. Study-level background: The samples span acute and convalescent COVID-19 from the United States, Italy and Spain. PBMCs, B-cell-depleted T cells, or T cells provided the cDNA or gDNA that made up the material.

This clone was observed many times. As processed by the authors: Reference gene primer amplification yielded estimated nucleated cell counts. Data came from immunoSEQ multiplex PCR; TCRdb stores just in-frame clones and leaves some out. V, J and clone size derive from that table, while D and trimming were established from the DNA sequence. The sample lists about 41,000 clones, 76% occurring once. The CDR3 covers 15 residues. V shed 5 bases, J shed 3 bases, and the junction held 7 bases outside the gene matches. Per the germline V gene, CDR1 is SGHTA and CDR2 is FQGNSA. The chain couples TRBV7-2 to TRBJ2-7; 10 bases map to TRBD1. This TCR derives from a man older than 75 with acute or convalescent COVID-19. Sequenced input: peripheral blood. In DNA, the CDR3 is TGTGCCAGCAGCCCTTCGACAGGGGGCAGCTACGAGCAGTACTTC. Protein sequence: CASSPSTGGSYEQYF.